The source of this TCR beta chain is a study of CXCR3-negative and CXCR3-positive naive CD8 T cells. Findings and limits, study-wide: CXCR3-negative and CXCR3-positive naive cells shared comparable TRBV-TRBJ usage, but memory cells did not.

For this clonotype: The antigen is unknown.

Researchers prepared the TRB cDNA libraries using 5' RACE with UMI labels. Reanalyzing the 5' RACE reads, TCRdb keeps one entry per CDR3 protein, without DNA. The sample includes about 39,000 distinct CDR3 sequences. Each CD8+ T cell subset was sorted in triplicate, around 300,000 cells each. CDR3 size: 14 residues. The V gene's germline CDR1 is SGHDT and CDR2 YYEEEE. The source is a human donor in good health. Some clones in this sample may be carry-over from other donors' samples. The specimen sequenced was naive CXCR3- CD8+ T cells from blood. Subset in this sample: CD45RO-CCR7+CD27+CD95- naive CD8+ T cells lacking CXCR3 (TNR3-). The rearrangement joins TRBV5-6 to TRBJ2-1; TCRdb reports TRBD1, a call that lacks DNA to check it against. The CDR3 sequence: CASSLGDSNNEQFF.